The entry that follows covers one T cell receptor beta chain sequence. The data were obtained in a study of shared clonotypes between healthy human individuals. Sequencing was performed with immunoSEQ multiplex PCR; in TCRdb, only in-frame clones are kept and a portion is missing. The sample shows fewer than 500,000 clones, over 60% of them seen only once. This clonotype originated in a woman between 40 and 55 years old in good health. Some clones in this sample may be carry-over from other donors' samples. Sequenced input: PBMCs.

DNA of the CDR3: TGCGCCAGCAGCTTTTCATCACCCGGGAACATTCAGTACTTC. The encoded protein is CASSFSSPGNIQYF. The genes are TRBV5-1 and TRBJ2-4, with D unresolved. This CDR3 region has 14 residues. V was trimmed by 2 bases and J by 7 bases, leaving 13 bases between them. Germline CDR1 SGHRS, CDR2 YFSETQ.